This T cell receptor (beta chain) appears in the sequencing data of a study of CD8 T cells in ankylosing spondylitis. Study observations and caveats: Reported data indicate significant enrichment of disease-linked clones within matched ankylosing spondylitis synovial fluid. Some of the motif variants had earlier been found in reactive arthritis patients' fluid and blood.

Construction of TCR beta libraries was performed using quantitative 5'-RACE with molecular barcodes. TCRdb reprocessed the 5' RACE reads with MiXCR, giving one entry per CDR3 protein. The repertoire includes 250,000 to 350,000 distinct CDR3 sequences, less than 25% of them detected once, and roughly 3.4% sits in the top ten. The CDR3 length is 15 residues. V was clipped by 4 bases and J by 1 base, with 13 bases between them. Per germline, CDR1 SNHLY and CDR2 FYNNEI. Only a few counts were recorded for this clonotype. Its specificity is not known. The sequencing sample was made of blood, either unsorted or a sorted T cell fraction (not recorded which). The clonotype comes from a female donor with ankylosing spondylitis or in good health (not recorded which). The rearrangement links TRBV2 to TRBJ1-2; D call uncertain. CDR3: CASSVLQTSNYGYTF. The DNA for the CDR3 is TGTGCCAGCAGTGTTTTACAGACGAGTAACTATGGCTACACCTTC.